This is a list of T cell receptor beta chains from one sample in a study of post-analysis software for immune sequencing data. One entry per CDR3 protein results from TCRdb running MiXCR on the PCR reads. Among 400,000 to 500,000 distinct CDR3 sequences, over 30% were seen once, and the ten largest hold approximately 7.7%. Sequencing was carried out using blood. These receptors all come from a girl aged 2 to 9 with multiple sclerosis. The CDR3 runs from the conserved cysteine through the conserved F or W. The order of the fields is V gene, D gene, clone size, J gene, CDR3 protein, CDR3 DNA. A D gene is named only where the DNA matches it firmly. For some rows the clone size is stated as once, few or many, or as a class when expanded; others skip it.

V gene: TRBV20-1
D gene: NA
clone size: NA
J gene: TRBJ2-2
CDR3 protein: CSARSSASGYTGELFF
CDR3 DNA: TGCAGTGCTAGGTCCTCGGCTAGTGGGTACACCGGGGAGCTGTTTTTT

V gene: TRBV7-2
D gene: NA
clone size: few
J gene: TRBJ2-3
CDR3 protein: CASSLYGDITSTDTQYF
CDR3 DNA: TGTGCCAGCAGCTTATATGGCGACATTACTAGCACAGATACGCAGTATTTT

V gene: TRBV12-3/TRBV12-4
D gene: NA
clone size: NA
J gene: TRBJ1-2
CDR3 protein: CASSFGQLFYGYTF
CDR3 DNA: TGTGCCAGCAGTTTTGGACAGCTCTTCTATGGCTACACCTTC

V gene: TRBV20-1
D gene: TRBD2
clone size: NA
J gene: TRBJ2-4
CDR3 protein: CSARGSGGLEQYF
CDR3 DNA: TGCAGTGCTAGGGGGTCGGGAGGGCTTGAGCAGTACTTC

V gene: TRBV5-5
D gene: NA
clone size: few
J gene: TRBJ2-3
CDR3 protein: CASSLEKNTQYF
CDR3 DNA: TGTGCCAGCAGCTTAGAGAAGAATACGCAGTATTTT

V gene: TRBV4-3
D gene: TRBD2
clone size: NA
J gene: TRBJ2-1
CDR3 protein: CASSQGLAGEFPRPLNNEQFF
CDR3 DNA: TGCGCCAGCAGCCAAGGACTAGCGGGAGAGTTTCCCCGTCCTCTTAACAATGAGCAGTTCTTC

V gene: TRBV18
D gene: NA
clone size: NA
J gene: TRBJ2-3
CDR3 protein: CASSGQGRIDTQYF
CDR3 DNA: TGTGCCAGCTCAGGCCAGGGGAGAATAGATACGCAGTATTTT

V gene: TRBV20-1
D gene: NA
clone size: many
J gene: TRBJ2-3
CDR3 protein: CSAIRTSTDTQYF
CDR3 DNA: TGCAGTGCTATCAGGACTAGCACAGATACGCAGTATTTT

V gene: TRBV28
D gene: NA
clone size: NA
J gene: TRBJ1-2
CDR3 protein: CASSSDGGGMNYGYTF
CDR3 DNA: TGTGCCAGCAGTTCCGACGGTGGGGGGATGAACTATGGCTACACCTTC

V gene: TRBV4-3
D gene: TRBD2
clone size: few
J gene: TRBJ2-5
CDR3 protein: CASSQGPSGGAETQYF
CDR3 DNA: TGCGCCAGCAGCCAAGGCCCTAGCGGGGGCGCAGAGACCCAGTACTTC

V gene: TRBV12-3/TRBV12-4
D gene: NA
clone size: few
J gene: TRBJ1-2
CDR3 protein: CASRSPVTVAYGYTF
CDR3 DNA: TGTGCCAGCCGAAGCCCCGTCACGGTGGCTTATGGCTACACCTTC

V gene: TRBV7-2
D gene: NA
clone size: few
J gene: TRBJ1-2
CDR3 protein: CASSSHPDTLYGYTF
CDR3 DNA: TGTGCCAGCAGCTCTCACCCGGACACCTTATATGGCTACACCTTC

V gene: TRBV6-1
D gene: TRBD1
clone size: NA
J gene: TRBJ2-4
CDR3 protein: CASSATGQAYKNIQYF
CDR3 DNA: TGTGCCAGCAGTGCTACCGGACAGGCCTACAAAAACATTCAGTACTTC

V gene: TRBV24-1
D gene: TRBD2
clone size: few
J gene: TRBJ2-3
CDR3 protein: CATSDNPQWTSGSTDTQYF
CDR3 DNA: TGTGCCACCAGTGATAATCCTCAATGGACTAGCGGGAGCACAGATACGCAGTATTTT

V gene: TRBV2
D gene: NA
clone size: NA
J gene: TRBJ1-2
CDR3 protein: CASSDREDYGYTF
CDR3 DNA: TGTGCCAGCAGTGACAGGGAGGACTATGGCTACACCTTC

V gene: TRBV2
D gene: NA
clone size: NA
J gene: TRBJ2-3
CDR3 protein: CASSEVDSSTDTQYF
CDR3 DNA: TGTGCCAGCTCGGAGGTCGACTCAAGCACAGATACGCAGTATTTT

V gene: TRBV6-2/TRBV6-3
D gene: NA
clone size: few
J gene: TRBJ2-7
CDR3 protein: CASSYRAAGAEQYF
CDR3 DNA: TGTGCCAGCAGTTACCGGGCTGCGGGGGCCGAGCAGTACTTC

V gene: TRBV5-6
D gene: TRBD1
clone size: NA
J gene: TRBJ1-2
CDR3 protein: CASSLGWDRKFYGYTF
CDR3 DNA: TGTGCCAGCAGCTTGGGTTGGGACAGAAAATTTTATGGCTACACCTTC

V gene: TRBV2
D gene: NA
clone size: NA
J gene: TRBJ1-4
CDR3 protein: CASSEPYTTNEKLFF
CDR3 DNA: TGTGCCAGCAGTGAGCCGTATACAACTAATGAAAAACTGTTTTTT

V gene: TRBV5-4
D gene: TRBD2
clone size: NA
J gene: TRBJ2-1
CDR3 protein: CASSLGGLADYNEQCF
CDR3 DNA: TGTGCCAGCAGCTTGGGAGGACTAGCCGACTACAATGAGCAGTGCTTC

V gene: TRBV5-1
D gene: NA
clone size: once
J gene: TRBJ2-1
CDR3 protein: CASLIGTTTNNEQFF
CDR3 DNA: TGCGCCAGTCTAATCGGGACCACCACGAACAATGAGCAGTTCTTC